The entry below gives a single T cell receptor beta chain sequence along with its context. With random hexamers, reverse transcription was performed on about 0.5 to 1 ug of RNA. TCRdb re-analysed the immunoSEQ multiplex PCR reads in MiXCR, keeping a single row per CDR3 protein. The repertoire holds around 130,000 distinct CDR3 sequences, with 65% to 90% as singletons. The sample originates from a study of CD8 T cells in Susac syndrome. The V gene lost 3 bases and the J gene lost 2 bases, with 17 bases spanning the gap. The V gene's germline CDR1 is MGHRA and CDR2 YSYEKL. This CDR3 has 18 amino acids. The sample was CD8+ T cells from PBMCs. This sequence was found in a human donor with multiple sclerosis. The rearrangement links TRBV4-1 to TRBJ2-6, with a weak D call TRBD1 (6 bases). This chain's CDR3 is CASSHRGVLNTGANVLTF. As DNA, the CDR3 is TGCGCCAGCAGCCACAGGGGCGTCCTCAACACTGGGGCCAACGTCCTGACTTTC.